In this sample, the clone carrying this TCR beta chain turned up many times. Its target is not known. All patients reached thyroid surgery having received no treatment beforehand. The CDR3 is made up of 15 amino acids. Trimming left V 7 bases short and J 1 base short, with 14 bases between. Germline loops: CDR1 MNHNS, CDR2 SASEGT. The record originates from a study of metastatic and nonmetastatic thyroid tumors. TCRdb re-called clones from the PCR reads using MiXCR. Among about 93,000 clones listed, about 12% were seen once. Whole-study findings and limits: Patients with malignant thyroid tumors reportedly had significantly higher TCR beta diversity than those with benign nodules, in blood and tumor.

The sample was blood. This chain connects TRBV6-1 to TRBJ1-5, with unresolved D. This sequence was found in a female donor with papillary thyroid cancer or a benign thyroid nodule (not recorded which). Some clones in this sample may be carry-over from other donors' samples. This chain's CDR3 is CASKPFVGSNQPQHF. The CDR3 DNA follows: TGTGCCAGCAAGCCCTTTGTCGGAAGCAATCAGCCCCAGCATTTT.